Listed here are 18 T cell receptor beta chains from one sample, sequenced in a study of T cells in Graves' hyperthyroidism and ophthalmopathy. Using RNA transcripts as the source, TCR beta CDR3 regions were amplified. The HTBI primer set was used in a first-round RT-PCR of the TCR CDR3. TCRdb ran MiXCR on the multiplex PCR reads and lists one entry per CDR3 protein. This table holds 450,000 to 550,000 distinct CDR3 sequences, approximately 25% found once. The sequenced material came from blood. These receptors all come from a woman in her twenties or thirties with Graves' ophthalmopathy.

As for this clonotype: Sequence at one end of the junction differs from germline and may be a read error. The gene calls are TRBV9 and TRBJ2-2; TRBD1 might be the D (6 bases). Germline CDR1 is SGDLS and CDR2 is YYNGEE. CDR3 length equals 17 residues. The CDR3 nucleotides are TGTGCCAGCAGCGCCTCTAGTGGGCAGGGGAACACCGGGGAGCCGTTTTTT. It codes for CASSASSGQGNTGEPFF.

Comment on this clonotype: Germline and junction disagree at one end, which may indicate a read error. The rearrangement joins TRBV12-3 or TRBV12-4 to TRBJ2-5, with TRBD2 as a possible D gene (7 bases). The CDR3 totals 15 residues. The CDR3 sequence: CASSLGGAGQETKYF. The CDR3 DNA sequence: TGTGCCAGCAGTTTGGGGGGGGCTGGACAAGAGACCAAGTACTTC.

In the case of this clonotype: An end of the junction differs from the germline gene, which may be a read error. The V and J genes are TRBV27 and TRBJ2-5; D is perhaps TRBD2 (6 bases). The CDR3 has 16 amino acids. Looked up from germline, CDR1 is MNHEY and CDR2 is SMNVEV (reference sequence). Here the CDR3 DNA reads TGCGCCAGCAGCCAAGATCGCCCGGGAGCGGGAGAGACCCAGTACTTC. Protein product: CASSQDRPGAGETQYF.

The chain carries TRBV19 and TRBJ1-1; D call uncertain. Per the germline V gene, CDR1 is LNHDA and CDR2 is SQIVND (reference sequence). This CDR3 region has 13 residues. V lost 0 bases to trimming and J lost 4 bases, with 6 bases between them. The CDR3 here is CASSIDWGTEAFF. CDR3 nucleotide sequence: TGTGCCAGTAGTATAGACTGGGGCACTGAAGCTTTCTTT. Looking up the rest from reference TRBV19 and TRBJ1-1 gives the full variable domain: DGGITQSPKYLFRKEGQNVTLSCEQNLNHDAMYWYRQDPGQGLRLIYYSQIVNDFQKGDIAEGYSVSREKKESFPLTVTSAQKNPTAFYLCASSIDWGTEAFFGQGTRLTVV.

This clonotype was observed at least ten times. DNA for the CDR3: TGTGCCAGCAGCTTCGGGACTCGAGAAACCCAGTACTTC. Protein product: CASSFGTRETQYF. The chain uses TRBV11-2 and TRBJ2-5; D is perhaps TRBD2 (6 bases). Trimming left V 3 bases short and J 8 bases short, with 13 bases between. The CDR3 is made up of 13 amino acids. Germline V lookup: CDR1 SGHAT, CDR2 FQNNGV.

In its sample, this clonotype was seen many times. This chain connects TRBV11-2 to TRBJ2-5, with TRBD2 identical over 12 bases. CDR1 and CDR2 (germline): SGHAT, FQNNGV. The ends lost 6 bases at V and 1 base at J; junction bases unmatched: 3. The CDR3 extends over 15 amino acids. CDR3 bases: TGTGCCAGCAGAAGACTAGCGGGGGTCCAAGAGACCCAGTACTTC. Protein sequence: CASRRLAGVQETQYF.

The rearrangement uses TRBV7-9 and TRBJ1-5, with D unresolved. The CDR3 covers 14 residues. Trimming removed 2 bases at V and 2 bases at J, with 7 bases between. Germline V gene data show CDR1 as SEHNR and CDR2 as FQNEAQ (reference sequence). CDR3 loop: CASSLSIGNQPQHF. DNA of the CDR3: TGTGCCAGCAGCTTATCCATTGGCAATCAGCCCCAGCATTTT.

CDR3 bases: TGCAGTGCTAGAGAGGCGAGGGGGTGGGAGACCCAGTACTTC. Translated, it gives CSAREARGWETQYF. The gene calls are TRBV20-1 and TRBJ2-5; the D gene is possibly TRBD1 (6 bases). CDR3 length: 14 residues. The germline CDR1 and CDR2 sequences are DFQATT and SNEGSKA (reference sequence). V lost 0 bases and J lost 5, with 13 bases in between.

This clonotype was found many times. The V and J genes are TRBV11-2 and TRBJ2-2; D gene uncertain. Germline V gene sequence: CDR1 SGHAT, CDR2 FQNNGV. The CDR3 runs 12 residues. Trimming took off 5 bases at V and 7 bases at J, with 8 bases between the two ends. The CDR3 sequence: CASSQVGGELFF. CDR3 DNA: TGTGCCAGCAGCCAGGTTGGCGGGGAGCTGTTTTTT.

The chain joins TRBV6-5 to TRBJ2-7; TRBD1 or TRBD2 may be the D gene (5 bases each). Trimming pared 0 bases from V and 3 bases from J, leaving 12 bases between. The CDR3 extends over 15 amino acids. CDR1 is MNHEY and CDR2 is SVGAGI in the germline V gene. The CDR3 coding sequence is TGTGCCAGCAGTTACTCGGGGGTTTCTCTCTACGAGCAGTACTTC. It codes for CASSYSGVSLYEQYF.

This clonotype has just a few counts. The V call is TRBV4-2, the J call TRBJ1-4; D gene unclear. The CDR3 contains 15 residues. Germline-derived CDR1 and CDR2 are LGHNA and YNFKEQ. Trimming stripped 0 bases from V and 8 bases from J, with 13 bases between. CDR3 amino acids: CASSQDSGRSEKLFF. The CDR3 DNA is TGTGCCAGCAGCCAAGATTCGGGCCGCAGCGAAAAACTGTTTTTT.

The CDR3 is CSASSGGANSGNTIYF. In DNA form, the CDR3 reads TGCAGTGCTTCATCTGGGGGGGCGAACTCTGGAAACACCATATATTTT. This sequence joins TRBV20-1 and TRBJ1-3; D may be TRBD1 (6 bases). Trimming stripped 5 bases from V and 0 bases from J, with 17 bases between. CDR3 length: 16 residues. Germline CDR1 reads DFQATT; CDR2 reads SNEGSKA (reference sequence).

In its sample, this clonotype was seen a few times. This chain connects TRBV27 to TRBJ1-1; D not resolved. The CDR3 is 15 amino acids. Germline CDR1 MNHEY, CDR2 SMNVEV (reference sequence). V gave up 3 bases and J gave up 0 bases, with 11 bases separating them. CDR3 protein: CASSFRNWVNTEAFF. The CDR3 bases are TGTGCCAGCAGTTTTCGGAATTGGGTGAACACTGAAGCTTTCTTT.

This clonotype was seen repeatedly, ten times or more. This rearrangement joins TRBV7-2 to TRBJ2-5; D unclear. Trimming left V 3 bases short and J 5 bases short, with 4 bases between. Germline values: CDR1 SGHTA, CDR2 FQGNSA. This CDR3 spans 11 amino acids. CDR3 protein: CASSFMETQYF. As DNA, the CDR3 is TGTGCCAGCAGCTTTATGGAGACCCAGTACTTC.

This clonotype was observed a few times. The chain has TRBV6-2 or TRBV6-3 and TRBJ2-3; 11 bases map to TRBD2. The CDR3 spans 14 residues. Germline values: CDR1 MNHEY, CDR2 SVGEGT. The V and J ends lost 6 bases and 5 bases, in that order; junction bases with no gene match: 4. CDR3 DNA: TGTGCCAGCAGCCTAGCGGGGGGCCAAGATACGCAGTATTTT. Amino acids: CASSLAGGQDTQYF.

At least ten counts were recorded for this clonotype. The chain has TRBV6-2 or TRBV6-3 and TRBJ2-5; the match to TRBD2 covers 8 bases. The CDR3 has 16 amino acids. J gave up 2 bases and V 7 bases, and 12 bases lay outside the gene matches. Germline V lookup: CDR1 MNHEY, CDR2 SVGEGT. The DNA for the CDR3 is TGTGCCAGCACCCGAGGGACTAGTGTCGATCAAGAGACCCAGTACTTC. Its protein is CASTRGTSVDQETQYF.

The chain combines TRBV6-1 with TRBJ1-2; TRBD1 agrees at 7 bases. Per germline, CDR1 MNHNS and CDR2 SASEGT. CDR3 length: 16 amino acids. V lost 5 bases to trimming and J lost 5 bases; unmatched junction nucleotides: 14. The CDR3 nucleotides are TGTGCCAGCAGTCCCAGCGGGGGAGGGGGCGAGTATGGCTACACCTTC. Protein sequence: CASSPSGGGGEYGYTF.

This clonotype has ten or more counts. This chain joins TRBV4-2 and TRBJ2-6; no reliable D call. CDR1 is LGHNA and CDR2 is YNFKEQ in the germline V gene. V shed 3 bases and J shed 0 bases, with 3 bases lying between them. The CDR3 loop spans 14 amino acids. The CDR3 bases are TGTGCCAGCAGCCAGGCCTCTGGGGCCAACGTCCTGACTTTC. This codes for CASSQASGANVLTF.